Shown below are 9 T cell receptor beta chains from a single sample sequenced in a study of cytomegalovirus exposure and HLA in healthy donors. Sequencing was performed with immunoSEQ multiplex PCR; in TCRdb, only in-frame clones are kept and a portion is missing. This sample has around 200,000 clones, with around 80% found just once. The sample taken for sequencing was PBMCs. The source is a woman in her twenties or thirties in good health and CMV-seronegative.

The CDR3: CASSPPTGNGYTF. CDR3 sequence (DNA): TGCGCCAGCAGTCCACCGACAGGGAATGGCTACACCTTC. This rearrangement joins TRBV10-2 to TRBJ1-2; 7 nucleotides line up with TRBD1. Trimming took 5 bases from V and 6 from J; bases not matched to a gene: 6. CDR1 is WSHSY and CDR2 is SAAADI in the germline V gene. This CDR3 contains 13 residues.

The rearrangement links TRBV6-1 to TRBJ1-5; D gene ambiguous. The germline CDR1 and CDR2 sequences are MNHNS and SASEGT. V shed 4 bases and J shed 4 bases, with 14 bases lying between them. The CDR3 extends over 15 amino acids. The DNA for the CDR3 is TGTGCCAGCAGTGCAGCAGGACTTTCTAATCAGCCCCAGCATTTT. This encodes CASSAAGLSNQPQHF.

The CDR3 coding sequence is TGTGCCAGCAGCTTATGGGACAGGGATAATTCACCCCTCCACTTT. This encodes CASSLWDRDNSPLHF. The V gene is TRBV7-9, the J gene TRBJ1-6; 9 bases are a match to TRBD1. The germline V gene has CDR1 SEHNR and CDR2 FQNEAQ (reference sequence). V was pared by 2 bases and J by 5 bases, with 1 base of the junction left unmatched. The CDR3 sequence is 15 residues long. The full variable domain, rest sourced from reference TRBV7-9 and TRBJ1-6, is DTGVSQNPRHKITKRGQNVTFRCDPISEHNRLYWYRQTLGQGPEFLTYFQNEAQLEKSRLLSDRFSAERPKGSFSTLEIQRTEQGDSAMYLCASSLWDRDNSPLHFGNGTRLTVT.

This clone was seen just once. The chain carries TRBV30 and TRBJ2-5; 9 positions agree with TRBD2. This CDR3 is built from 15 residues. With V trimmed by 2 bases and J by 5 bases, 9 bases remained unmatched. Germline V CDR1 and CDR2: GTSNPN, SVGIG (reference sequence). The CDR3 loop is CAWSYSGGPGETQYF. The CDR3 DNA follows: TGTGCCTGGAGTTACAGCGGGGGGCCGGGGGAGACCCAGTACTTC.

V and J are TRBV7-8 and TRBJ1-3; no clear D gene. The germline CDR1 and CDR2 sequences are SGHVS and FQNEAQ. The CDR3 loop spans 14 amino acids. Trimming shortened V by 8 bases and J by 1 base, and 12 bases separated the two germline ends. DNA for the CDR3: TGTGCCAGCCGCCCCGGTGGTTCTGGAAACACCATATATTTT. Its protein is CASRPGGSGNTIYF.

This clone was observed once. This sequence joins TRBV28 and TRBJ2-2; the D gene is possibly TRBD1 (6 bases). CDR1 is MDHEN, CDR2 SYDVKM, per germline. This CDR3 is built from 17 residues. Trimming pared 3 bases from V and 6 bases from J, leaving 20 bases between. The chain's CDR3 is CASSFRPGESPAGELFF. In nucleotides, the CDR3 is TGTGCCAGCAGTTTCAGGCCAGGGGAGTCCCCAGCCGGGGAGCTGTTTTTT.

This clone is a singleton in its sample. The chain couples TRBV5-1 to TRBJ1-4, with 10 bases matching TRBD1. Germline V lookup: CDR1 SGHRS, CDR2 YFSETQ. The CDR3 is made up of 14 amino acids. With V trimmed by 4 bases and J by 5 bases, 2 bases remained unmatched. CDR3 in amino acids: CASSAGQGNEKLFF. CDR3 nucleotides: TGCGCCAGCAGCGCGGGACAGGGGAATGAAAAACTGTTTTTT.

The chain recombines TRBV29-1 with TRBJ1-2, with D possibly TRBD1 on 5 matching bases. This CDR3 is 11 amino acids long. Germline V gene sequence: CDR1 SQVTM, CDR2 ANQGSEA. V shed 7 bases and J shed 4 bases, with 10 bases lying between them. DNA for the CDR3: TGCAGCGGGGGGGTCGGCTATGGCTACACCTTC. As protein: CSGGVGYGYTF.

The sample holds a few counts of this clone. The genes are TRBV30 and TRBJ1-5; 8 bases map to TRBD1. Germline CDR1 is GTSNPN and CDR2 is SVGIG (reference sequence). This CDR3 region has 15 residues. The trim removed 4 bases at V and 2 bases at J, leaving 7 bases unmatched. The CDR3 sequence is CAWNRGSLGNQPQHF. The DNA of the CDR3 is TGTGCCTGGAACAGGGGGAGCCTAGGCAATCAGCCCCAGCATTTT.